A single sample is the source of the 9 T cell receptor beta chains below, sequenced in a study of Ad26.COV2.S vaccination and SARS-CoV-2 variants. The data were produced by immunoSEQ multiplex PCR, yet TCRdb's version contains in-frame clones alone and is incomplete. The table shows a few hundred thousand clones, with around 89% occurring only once. As to treatment: roughly 20 received Ad26.COV2.S at low or high dose, single or two shots; about 5 received placebo; per-sample allocation not given. Vaccine and placebo recipients were sampled on day 63 after the first injection. This specimen was peripheral blood, taken in a trial of Ad26.COV2.S vaccine versus placebo. The receptors come from a person between 18 and 65 years old who received the Ad26.COV2.S COVID-19 vaccine or a placebo.

The chain is built from TRBV11-2 and TRBJ2-1, with no clear D. Germline V gene lookup returns CDR1 SGHAT and CDR2 FQNNGV. The CDR3 spans 13 residues. Between the trimmed V and J ends, which lost 5 bases and 5 bases, there was a span of 10 bases. CDR3 coding DNA: TGTGCCAGCAGCAAAACCAACGACAATGAGCAGTTCTTC. Translated, it gives CASSKTNDNEQFF.

Only one count was recorded for this clone. This sequence joins TRBV15 and TRBJ1-4, with TRBD1 identical over 9 bases. Germline CDR1 and CDR2: LNHNV and YYDKDF (reference sequence). The CDR3 spans 19 residues. V lost 2 bases and J lost 8; bases outside the gene matches: 18. The CDR3 loop reads CATSRIASGTGLMSEKLFF. The CDR3 region has the DNA TGTGCCACCAGCAGAATCGCATCCGGGACAGGGTTGATGAGCGAAAAACTGTTTTTT.

This chain connects TRBV7-9 to TRBJ2-5; 11 bases align to TRBD1. The CDR3 is 15 amino acids. Losses at the gene ends were 5 bases for V and 3 bases for J; bases not matched to a gene: 5. Germline CDR1 and CDR2: SEHNR and FQNEAQ (reference sequence). The CDR3 DNA is TGTGCCAGCAGCCAAGGGACAGGGGGTGAAGAGACCCAGTACTTC. Protein sequence: CASSQGTGGEETQYF.

This chain links TRBV30 with TRBJ2-1; weak D call: TRBD2 (5 bases). The CDR3 is 14 residues long. Germline-derived CDR1 and CDR2 are GTSNPN and SVGIG (reference sequence). Trimming cost V 2 bases and J 1 base, with 9 bases left between them. The CDR3 loop reads CAWSQKRSYNEQFF. CDR3 DNA: TGTGCCTGGAGTCAAAAGCGGTCCTACAATGAGCAGTTCTTC.

This clone has only one observation. The gene calls are TRBV6-2 or TRBV6-3 and TRBJ2-1; D unresolved. Trimming shortened V by 6 bases and J by 0 bases, and 6 bases separated the two germline ends. The CDR3 length is 13 residues. Germline values: CDR1 MNHEY, CDR2 SVGEGT. The CDR3 region has the DNA TGTGCCAGCAGCTCCCTCTCCTACAATGAGCAGTTCTTC. Encoded protein: CASSSLSYNEQFF.

This chain connects TRBV29-1 to TRBJ2-5; D assignment may be TRBD1 or TRBD2 (5 bases each). The CDR3 totals 12 residues. Germline V lookup: CDR1 SQVTM, CDR2 ANQGSEA. In DNA, the CDR3 is TGCAGTACCGGGACGACCAAAGAGACCCAGTACTTC. Its translation is CSTGTTKETQYF.

V is TRBV15 and J is TRBJ2-4, with 13 bases identical to TRBD2. V lost 1 base to trimming and J lost 9 bases; unmatched junction nucleotides: 0. Germline V gives CDR1 LNHNV, CDR2 YYDKDF (reference sequence). The CDR3 has 14 residues. CDR3 sequence reads: CATSRGTSGSIQYF. DNA of the CDR3: TGTGCCACCAGCAGAGGGACTAGCGGGAGCATTCAGTACTTC.

This chain joins TRBV5-1 and TRBJ2-2, with 8 bases aligning to TRBD2. The germline V gene encodes CDR1 SGHRS and CDR2 YFSETQ. The CDR3 is 13 residues long. V lost 10 bases and J lost 5; bases outside the gene matches: 7. The CDR3 DNA reads as TGCGCCTCCAAGCGGGAGTTGACCGGGGAGCTGTTTTTT. This sequence encodes CASKRELTGELFF.

This rearrangement joins TRBV7-9 to TRBJ1-2; tentatively, D is TRBD1 (5 bases). This CDR3 contains 15 residues. Germline-derived CDR1 and CDR2 are SEHNR and FQNEAQ (reference sequence). V gave up 5 bases and J gave up 3 bases, with 16 bases separating them. The CDR3 reads CASSHYDRFYYGYTF. The DNA for the CDR3 is TGTGCCAGCAGCCATTACGACAGATTCTACTATGGCTACACCTTC.